The 30 T cell receptor beta chains given below trace back to one sample, sequenced in a study of T cells in Graves' hyperthyroidism and ophthalmopathy. It was RNA transcripts that yielded the amplified TCR beta CDR3 regions. The TCR CDR3 was amplified in a first-round RT-PCR using the HTBI primer set. TCRdb re-analysed the multiplex PCR reads in MiXCR, keeping a single row per CDR3 protein. The table lists about 480,000 distinct CDR3 sequences, less than 25% of them singletons. Sequenced: blood. All receptors derive from a woman in her 70s with Graves' ophthalmopathy.

In the case of this clonotype: A read error is possible here, since a much larger clone lies one base away. The chain links TRBV6-5 to TRBJ1-4, with a tentative D call TRBD1 (6 bases). Germline V gene lookup returns CDR1 MNHEY and CDR2 SVGAGI. The CDR3 consists of 15 residues. V was clipped by 0 bases and J by 8 bases, with 13 bases between them. Here the CDR3 DNA reads TGTGCCAGCAGTTACTCCCTGGGGGGGCGAGAAAAACTGTTTTTT. It translates to CASSYSLGGREKLFF.

Comment on this clonotype: A read error is possible here, since a much larger clone lies one base away. CDR3 DNA: TGTGCCAGCAGCCCCGATAGACAGCGTGAAACTTTCTTT. This codes for CASSPDRQRETFF. The genes are TRBV11-1 and TRBJ1-1; perhaps TRBD1 as D (5 bases). This CDR3 has 13 residues. Looked up from germline, CDR1 is SGHAT and CDR2 is FQDESV (reference sequence).

This clonotype was observed many times. The J gene is TRBJ2-7, the V gene TRBV28; 9 positions agree with TRBD1. Germline V CDR1 and CDR2: MDHEN, SYDVKM. This CDR3 has 15 amino acids. Trimming at V came to 6 bases and at J to 8 bases, leaving 14 bases not matched to a gene. This chain's CDR3 is CASRATGTGLIKQYF. In nucleotides, the CDR3 is TGTGCCAGCAGAGCTACCGGGACAGGGTTGATCAAGCAGTACTTC. The whole variable domain, filled in from reference TRBV28 and TRBJ2-7, reads DVKVTQSSRYLVKRTGEKVFLECVQDMDHENMFWYRQDPGLGLRLIYFSYDVKMKEKGDIPEGYSVSREKKERFSLILESASTNQTSMYLCASRATGTGLIKQYFGPGTRLTVT.

This clonotype was seen a handful of times. The CDR3 reads CSAPVPGGYYEQYF. In nucleotides, the CDR3 is TGCAGTGCCCCGGTCCCAGGGGGCTATTACGAGCAGTACTTC. The chain combines TRBV20-1 with TRBJ2-7; 8 bases fit TRBD1. The junction had 11 bases not matched to a gene; V was cut back by 6 bases and J by 4 bases. The CDR3 contains 14 residues. Germline V gene lookup returns CDR1 DFQATT and CDR2 SNEGSKA (reference sequence).

The chain couples TRBV4-2 to TRBJ2-7, with TRBD2 matching 11 bases. The CDR3 extends over 15 amino acids. Germline CDR1 reads LGHNA; CDR2 reads YNFKEQ. The V gene end was trimmed by 2 bases and the J gene end by 5 bases; junction bases not matched to a gene: 5. The CDR3 coding sequence is TGTGCCAGCAGCCAAACTAGCGGGAGAGTCAACGAGCAGTACTTC. It translates to CASSQTSGRVNEQYF.

The chain has TRBV11-2 and TRBJ2-2; D unresolved. The V end was cut by 1 base, the J end by 4 bases, with 10 bases between. CDR1 SGHAT and CDR2 FQNNGV come from the germline V gene. The CDR3 runs to 15 residues. The CDR3, as DNA: TGTGCCAGCAGCTTAGTCCGAACGGGCACCGGGGAGCTGTTTTTT. Amino acid sequence: CASSLVRTGTGELFF.

The chain uses TRBV19 and TRBJ2-2, with a possible D match to TRBD1 (6 bases). V lost 7 bases to trimming and J lost 4 bases, with 7 bases between them. This CDR3 contains 12 residues. CDR1 and CDR2 (germline): LNHDA, SQIVND (reference sequence). The CDR3 sequence: CASKTGTGELFF. CDR3 bases: TGTGCCAGTAAGACAGGCACCGGGGAGCTGTTTTTT.

In this sample, this clonotype turned up a few times. The rearrangement uses TRBV7-2 and TRBJ1-5; D is uncertain. There are 17 residues in the CDR3. Trimming removed 3 bases at V and 2 bases at J, with 17 bases between. Germline V CDR1 and CDR2: SGHTA, FQGNSA. CDR3 residues: CASSLGFSVQGNQPQHF. The DNA of the CDR3 is TGTGCCAGCAGCTTGGGGTTCTCTGTCCAAGGCAATCAGCCCCAGCATTTT. The whole variable domain, remainder taken from reference TRBV7-2 and TRBJ1-5, is GAGVSQSPSNKVTEKGKDVELRCDPISGHTALYWYRQSLGQGLEFLIYFQGNSAPDKSGLPSDRFSAERTGGSVSTLTIQRTQQEDSAVYLCASSLGFSVQGNQPQHFGDGTRLSIL.

This rearrangement joins TRBV18 to TRBJ2-5; 8 bases are shared with TRBD2. The CDR3 covers 15 residues. Per the germline V gene, CDR1 is KGHSH and CDR2 is LQKENI. V shed 1 base and J 1 base; nucleotides not matched to a gene: 2. This CDR3 reads CASSPRGTSQETQYF. DNA for the CDR3: TGTGCCAGCTCACCACGGGGGACTAGCCAAGAGACCCAGTACTTC.

The table lists this clonotype with many counts. The CDR3 coding sequence is TGTGCCAGCAGCTCGCTTAGCGGATACTACAATGAGCAGTTCTTC. It specifies CASSSLSGYYNEQFF. This chain uses TRBV11-2 with TRBJ2-1; a weak D match, TRBD2 (6 bases). The CDR3 extends over 15 amino acids. Trimming left V 4 bases short and J 3 bases short, with 13 bases between. The germline gives CDR1 SGHAT, CDR2 FQNNGV.

This clonotype has more than one count but fewer than ten. This rearrangement joins TRBV30 to TRBJ2-3; perhaps TRBD1 as D (6 bases). Germline assignment: CDR1 GTSNPN and CDR2 SVGIG (reference sequence). Trimming cost V 0 bases and J 4 bases, with 14 bases left between them. The CDR3 loop spans 15 amino acids. CDR3 sequence reads: CAWSVPTGGADTQYF. The CDR3 DNA reads TGTGCCTGGAGTGTACCGACAGGTGGGGCAGATACGCAGTATTTT.

This clonotype has only a few counts. The rearrangement joins TRBV12-5 to TRBJ2-2; 8 bases match TRBD2. CDR3 length equals 17 residues. The J segment lost 2 bases and the V segment lost 4 bases, leaving 9 bases of the junction unmatched. In germline, CDR1 is LGHNT, CDR2 FRNRAP. DNA for the CDR3: TGTGCTAGTGGTTACCTTACCGGGACTAGTAACACCGGGGAGCTGTTTTTT. Residues: CASGYLTGTSNTGELFF. The full variable domain, with the rest looked up from reference TRBV12-5 and TRBJ2-2, is DARVTQTPRHKVTEMGQEVTMRCQPILGHNTVFWYRQTMMQGLELLAYFRNRAPLDDSGMPKDRFSAEMPDATLATLKIQPSEPRDSAVYFCASGYLTGTSNTGELFFGEGSRLTVL.

The rearrangement links TRBV4-3 to TRBJ2-2; TRBD2 matches 7 bases. Germline V lookup: CDR1 LGHNA, CDR2 YSLEER. The V gene end was trimmed by 1 base and the J gene end by 4 bases; junction bases not matched to a gene: 6. CDR3 length: 16 amino acids. Here the CDR3 reads CASSQAGGQVTGELFF. The DNA for the CDR3 is TGCGCCAGCAGCCAAGCGGGAGGACAAGTCACCGGGGAGCTGTTTTTT.

V and J are TRBV27 and TRBJ1-2; 11 nucleotides align to TRBD1. V shed 4 bases, J shed 5 bases, and the junction held 3 bases outside the gene matches. The germline V gene encodes CDR1 MNHEY and CDR2 SMNVEV (reference sequence). There are 14 residues in the CDR3. The CDR3 DNA sequence: TGTGCCAGCAGTTGGGGACAGGGGGGGTATGGCTACACCTTC. Translation: CASSWGQGGYGYTF.

This clonotype was detected only a few times. The chain has TRBV7-2 and TRBJ2-7; D might be TRBD2 (6 bases). The CDR3 runs 15 residues. Germline V gene sequence: CDR1 SGHTA, CDR2 FQGNSA. V was cut by 4 bases and J by 4 bases, with 17 bases left in between. Here the CDR3 DNA reads TGTGCCAGCAGCTCAGAGGGTGTAGCGGAGTACGAGCAGTACTTC. Translated, it gives CASSSEGVAEYEQYF.

This clonotype was picked up a small number of times. The rearrangement joins TRBV24-1 to TRBJ2-1; 7 bases fit TRBD1. The CDR3 covers 15 residues. J lost 3 bases, V lost 3 bases, and 4 bases had no gene match. Germline lookup yields CDR1 KGHDR and CDR2 SFDVKD. CDR3: CATSDPGQIYNEQFF. The CDR3 DNA follows: TGTGCCACCAGTGATCCGGGACAGATCTACAATGAGCAGTTCTTC.

This clonotype was found a few times. The chain uses TRBV5-1 and TRBJ1-1, with 9 bases aligning to TRBD1. This CDR3 has 17 residues. Germline V gene lookup returns CDR1 SGHRS and CDR2 YFSETQ. After removal of 2 bases from V and 0 bases from J, the junction contained 8 bases not matched to a gene. The CDR3 DNA follows: TGCGCCAGCAGCTTACAGGGGGCAGAATTGATGAACACTGAAGCTTTCTTT. Amino acids: CASSLQGAELMNTEAFF.

The table lists this clonotype with many counts. The chain uses TRBV9 and TRBJ1-1; no clear D gene. Germline lookup yields CDR1 SGDLS and CDR2 YYNGEE. The CDR3 loop spans 13 amino acids. V dropped 0 bases and J dropped 1 base, with 4 bases sitting between them. The CDR3 reads CASSVDGNTEAFF. The CDR3 nucleotides read TGTGCCAGCAGCGTAGACGGGAACACTGAAGCTTTCTTT.

This clonotype has at least ten counts. The rearrangement uses TRBV28 and TRBJ2-2; 7 bases agree with TRBD1. The CDR3 consists of 15 residues. Germline V lookup: CDR1 MDHEN, CDR2 SYDVKM. V was pared by 5 bases and J by 4 bases, with 7 bases of the junction left unmatched. Here the CDR3 DNA reads TGTGCCAGCAGTCCTCCGGGACAGTTCACCGGGGAGCTGTTTTTT. Translated: CASSPPGQFTGELFF.

This chain links TRBV3-1 with TRBJ2-2, with TRBD2 identical over 10 bases. Germline lookup yields CDR1 LGHDT and CDR2 YNNKEL (reference sequence). The CDR3 loop spans 18 amino acids. J was trimmed by 4 bases and V by 7 bases; bases with no gene match: 15. CDR3 nucleotides: TGTGCCAGCACCTACCGAGCTAGCGGGAGTTATGGCACCGGGGAGCTGTTTTTT. Protein sequence: CASTYRASGSYGTGELFF.

The V call is TRBV11-2, the J call TRBJ2-5; TRBD1 or TRBD2 may be the D gene (5 bases each). The V gene's germline CDR1 is SGHAT and CDR2 FQNNGV. CDR3 length: 17 residues. V lost 0 bases and J lost 4, with 18 bases in between. CDR3 amino acids: CASSLDQGGFGGETQYF. As DNA, the CDR3 is TGTGCCAGCAGCTTAGATCAGGGTGGTTTTGGGGGAGAGACCCAGTACTTC.

This clonotype was picked up many times. The gene calls are TRBV15 and TRBJ2-1, with 9 bases lining up with TRBD2. Germline CDR1 reads LNHNV; CDR2 reads YYDKDF (reference sequence). V lost 2 bases and J lost 8; bases outside the gene matches: 7. The CDR3 spans 15 residues. CDR3 region: CATSRYGLARDEQFF. The CDR3 DNA sequence: TGTGCCACCAGCAGATATGGACTAGCGCGGGATGAGCAGTTCTTC.

There are a few counts of this clonotype. V and J are TRBV27 and TRBJ2-3; 8 positions match TRBD2. Germline V gene sequence: CDR1 MNHEY, CDR2 SMNVEV (reference sequence). V was clipped by 6 bases and J by 5 bases; unmatched bases: 7. The CDR3 extends over 14 amino acids. The CDR3 DNA reads TGTGCCAGCAGCATAGCGGGAAGGGTAGATACGCAGTATTTT. This translates into CASSIAGRVDTQYF.

The V and J genes are TRBV20-1 and TRBJ1-5; the D gene is possibly TRBD1 (6 bases). CDR3 size: 16 residues. Germline loops: CDR1 DFQATT, CDR2 SNEGSKA (reference sequence). The V gene lost 5 bases and the J gene lost 0 bases, with 17 bases spanning the gap. The CDR3 coding sequence is TGCAGTGCTCCTGGAGCAGGGGTCTCTAGCAATCAGCCCCAGCATTTT. Translating gives CSAPGAGVSSNQPQHF.

The chain has TRBV9 and TRBJ2-3; 10 bases line up with TRBD2. The V segment lost 3 bases and the J segment 5 bases; nucleotides outside the gene matches: 12. The CDR3 loop spans 17 amino acids. Germline CDR1 is SGDLS and CDR2 is YYNGEE. The CDR3 spells CASSGPSGRSLRDTQYF. CDR3 nucleotides: TGTGCCAGCAGCGGACCTAGCGGGAGAAGTCTCCGAGATACGCAGTATTTT.

This clonotype was detected only once. The chain employs TRBV19 and TRBJ2-7; 8 positions agree with TRBD1. This CDR3 spans 15 amino acids. Germline values: CDR1 LNHDA, CDR2 SQIVND (reference sequence). J was trimmed by 4 bases and V by 5 bases; bases with no gene match: 10. The CDR3: CASSRAWTGRYEQYF. CDR3 sequence (DNA): TGTGCCAGTAGTCGCGCATGGACAGGGAGGTACGAGCAGTACTTC. The full variable domain, completed using reference TRBV19 and TRBJ2-7, is DGGITQSPKYLFRKEGQNVTLSCEQNLNHDAMYWYRQDPGQGLRLIYYSQIVNDFQKGDIAEGYSVSREKKESFPLTVTSAQKNPTAFYLCASSRAWTGRYEQYFGPGTRLTVT.

This clonotype was seen only a few times. The V and J genes are TRBV2 and TRBJ1-6; 8 bases match TRBD1. The CDR3 is 14 residues long. V gave up 5 bases and J gave up 8 bases; unmatched junction bases: 5. The germline gives CDR1 SNHLY, CDR2 FYNNEI. The CDR3 nucleotides are TGTGCCAGCAGTATAGGACAGGGTCATTCACCCCTCCACTTT. This gives the protein CASSIGQGHSPLHF.

The V gene is TRBV5-1, the J gene TRBJ2-1; TRBD2 might be the D (5 bases). Germline V CDR1 and CDR2: SGHRS, YFSETQ. The V end lost 2 bases, the J end lost 4 bases, and 13 bases lay between the germline ends. This CDR3 has 15 amino acids. CDR3 nucleotide sequence: TGCGCCAGCAGCTTTCAGACGGGAACTTACAATGAGCAGTTCTTC. Its translation is CASSFQTGTYNEQFF.

The rearrangement joins TRBV5-1 to TRBJ1-3; no clear D gene. Germline assignment: CDR1 SGHRS and CDR2 YFSETQ. This CDR3 spans 14 amino acids. V dropped 0 bases and J dropped 3 bases, with 7 bases sitting between them. CDR3 DNA sequence: TGCGCCAGCAGCTTGGGGGAGATTGGAAACACCATATATTTT. Amino acids: CASSLGEIGNTIYF.

This clonotype was seen a few times. The chain combines TRBV2 with TRBJ2-2; 8 bases agree with TRBD2. This CDR3 has 17 residues. Germline-derived CDR1 and CDR2 are SNHLY and FYNNEI. Trimming cost V 8 bases and J 2 bases; bases outside gene matches: 13. The CDR3 region is CASHDFPAGVNTGELFF. CDR3 bases: TGTGCCAGCCACGACTTTCCAGCGGGAGTTAACACCGGGGAGCTGTTTTTT.